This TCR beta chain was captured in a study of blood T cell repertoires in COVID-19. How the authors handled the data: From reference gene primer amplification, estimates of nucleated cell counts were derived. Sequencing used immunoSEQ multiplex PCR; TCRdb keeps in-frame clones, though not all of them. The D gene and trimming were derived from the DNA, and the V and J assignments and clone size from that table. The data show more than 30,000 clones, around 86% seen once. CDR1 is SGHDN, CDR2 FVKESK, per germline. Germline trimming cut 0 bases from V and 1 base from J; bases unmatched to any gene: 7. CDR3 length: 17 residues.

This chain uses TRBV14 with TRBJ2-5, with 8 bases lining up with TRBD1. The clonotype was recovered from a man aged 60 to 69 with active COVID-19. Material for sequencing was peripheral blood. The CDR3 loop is CASSQDWETGVQETQYF. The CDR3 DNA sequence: TGTGCCAGCAGCCAAGATTGGGAGACAGGGGTCCAAGAGACCCAGTACTTC.